Presented here are 27 T cell receptor beta chains from one specimen sequenced in a study of cytomegalovirus exposure and HLA in healthy donors. In the PCR, 60 Vbeta and 13 Jbeta primers were used. The method was immunoSEQ multiplex PCR; TCRdb's version includes in-frame clones alone and lacks a portion of them. The sample holds about 120,000 clones, approximately 8% seen once. What was sequenced was PBMCs. Receptors were obtained from a woman aged 40 to 50 in good health and CMV-seropositive.

This clone was recorded a few times. The V gene is TRBV5-1, the J gene TRBJ2-7, with 9 bases identical to TRBD1. The CDR3 sequence is 14 residues long. Germline CDR1 SGHRS, CDR2 YFSETQ. After removal of 2 bases from V and 2 bases from J, the junction contained 2 bases not matched to a gene. The CDR3 DNA reads as TGCGCCAGCAGCTTTAGACAGGGGGCCTACGAGCAGTACTTC. Protein product: CASSFRQGAYEQYF.

The rearrangement joins TRBV11-2 to TRBJ1-2; 7 nucleotides match TRBD1. V dropped 3 bases and J dropped 0; count of bases not matched to a gene: 1. This CDR3 is built from 14 residues. CDR1 is SGHAT and CDR2 is FQNNGV in the germline V gene. The CDR3 sequence is CASSLTGSNYGYTF. Here the CDR3 DNA reads TGTGCCAGCAGCTTGACAGGGTCTAACTATGGCTACACCTTC.

The rearrangement joins TRBV5-1 to TRBJ2-3; 10 bases agree with TRBD2. The CDR3 totals 15 residues. Germline V gene data show CDR1 as SGHRS and CDR2 as YFSETQ. V gave up 0 bases and J gave up 6 bases; unmatched junction bases: 4. The CDR3 protein is CASSLVSGGRDTQYF. CDR3 in DNA: TGCGCCAGCAGCTTGGTTAGCGGGGGGCGGGATACGCAGTATTTT.

A few counts support this clone. The chain couples TRBV5-6 to TRBJ1-6, with unresolved D. Trimming cost V 0 bases and J 0 bases, with 7 bases left between them. The CDR3 sequence is 16 residues long. From germline, CDR1 is SGHDT and CDR2 YYEEEE. CDR3 in DNA: TGTGCCAGCAGCTTGGACACGCCCTCCTATAATTCACCCCTCCACTTT. Amino acids: CASSLDTPSYNSPLHF.

This chain joins TRBV18 and TRBJ1-2; a weak D match, TRBD1 (6 bases). The CDR3 spans 15 residues. CDR1 is KGHSH and CDR2 is LQKENI in the germline V gene. Trimming took 0 bases from V and 4 from J, leaving 12 bases between them. CDR3 amino acids: CASSPPNRAAYGYTF. DNA for the CDR3: TGTGCCAGCTCACCACCCAACAGGGCCGCCTATGGCTACACCTTC.

This clone has just a few counts. V gene TRBV14 combines with J gene TRBJ2-7; D possibly corresponds to TRBD1 (5 bases). Germline V CDR1 and CDR2: SGHDN, FVKESK. This CDR3 is built from 14 residues. Trimming took off 1 base at V and 3 bases at J, with 10 bases between the two ends. The CDR3 sequence: CASSQAGFVYEQYF. CDR3 bases: TGTGCCAGCAGCCAAGCAGGGTTCGTCTACGAGCAGTACTTC.

The rearrangement uses TRBV5-1 and TRBJ2-5; a weak D match, TRBD1 (5 bases). With 0 bases removed from V and 3 bases from J, the gap between germline ends came to 12 bases. The CDR3 spans 15 residues. The germline V gene has CDR1 SGHRS and CDR2 YFSETQ. The CDR3 sequence: CASSLGGRAEETQYF. The CDR3, as DNA: TGCGCCAGCAGCTTGGGCGGCAGGGCGGAAGAGACCCAGTACTTC.

V is TRBV7-6 and J is TRBJ1-5, with TRBD1 as a possible D gene (5 bases). Germline V gives CDR1 SGHVS, CDR2 FNYEAQ. V was clipped by 2 bases and J by 5 bases, with 16 bases between them. CDR3 length: 16 amino acids. The CDR3 reads CASSLTGGRLDQPQHF. For the CDR3, the DNA is TGTGCCAGCAGCTTAACGGGGGGTCGACTGGATCAGCCCCAGCATTTT.

This clone was counted only a few times. CDR3 residues: CASCGQGANQPQHF. The CDR3 bases are TGTGCCAGCTGTGGACAGGGGGCCAATCAGCCCCAGCATTTT. The chain has TRBV2 and TRBJ1-5, with 11 bases that match TRBD1. V shed 8 bases and J 3 bases; nucleotides not matched to a gene: 3. Germline loops: CDR1 SNHLY, CDR2 FYNNEI. The length of the CDR3 is 14 residues. Looking up the rest from reference TRBV2 and TRBJ1-5 gives the full variable domain: EPEVTQTPSHQVTQMGQEVILRCVPISNHLYFYWYRQILGQKVEFLVSFYNNEISEKSEIFDDQFSVERPDGSNFTLKIRSTKLEDSAMYFCASCGQGANQPQHFGDGTRLSIL.

The chain couples TRBV6-1 to TRBJ1-5; D is ambiguous. V was clipped by 5 bases and J by 2 bases, with 13 bases between them. CDR3 length: 15 residues. Germline CDR1 reads MNHNS; CDR2 reads SASEGT. CDR3 amino acids: CASSINAGGNQPQHF. CDR3 coding DNA: TGTGCCAGCAGTATAAACGCAGGCGGCAATCAGCCCCAGCATTTT.

The rearrangement links TRBV7-9 to TRBJ2-3, with D tentatively TRBD1 (6 bases). This CDR3 comprises 16 residues. Germline CDR1 SEHNR, CDR2 FQNEAQ (reference sequence). Trimming shortened V by 5 bases and J by 0 bases, and 15 bases separated the two germline ends. CDR3 nucleotides: TGTGCCAGCAGCCCCCGGACAGAGTTTAGCACAGATACGCAGTATTTT. It is translated as CASSPRTEFSTDTQYF. The full variable domain, with the rest looked up from reference TRBV7-9 and TRBJ2-3, is DTGVSQNPRHKITKRGQNVTFRCDPISEHNRLYWYRQTLGQGPEFLTYFQNEAQLEKSRLLSDRFSAERPKGSFSTLEIQRTEQGDSAMYLCASSPRTEFSTDTQYFGPGTRLTVL.

This chain uses TRBV7-7 with TRBJ2-1, with 8 nucleotides matching TRBD2. Germline V gene sequence: CDR1 SSHAT, CDR2 FNYEAQ (reference sequence). The ends lost 5 bases at V and 10 bases at J; junction bases unmatched: 7. The CDR3 covers 13 residues. DNA for the CDR3: TGTGCCAGCAGCCTCGGGGGGGCTGGAGAGCAGTTCTTC. Translated: CASSLGGAGEQFF.

This clone was detected ten times or more. Other DNA sequences in this specimen translate into the identical CDR3. The chain has TRBV6-1 and TRBJ1-1, with D hard to call. The length of the CDR3 is 13 residues. Trimming stripped 2 bases from V and 0 bases from J, with 4 bases between. The germline gives CDR1 MNHNS, CDR2 SASEGT. The CDR3 is CASSESVNTEAFF. CDR3 nucleotides: TGTGCCAGCAGTGAATCGGTGAACACTGAAGCTTTCTTT.

The rearrangement joins TRBV4-1 to TRBJ2-3, with D perhaps TRBD2 (5 bases). Between the trimmed V and J ends, which lost 1 base and 0 bases, there was a span of 8 bases. Germline CDR1 is MGHRA and CDR2 is YSYEKL. The CDR3 runs to 15 residues. The CDR3 DNA sequence: TGCGCCAGCAGCCAAGTTGGAGGAAGCACAGATACGCAGTATTTT. This gives the protein CASSQVGGSTDTQYF.

The chain employs TRBV5-6 and TRBJ1-2; D is undetermined. Trimming removed 3 bases from V and 8 bases from J, with 11 bases in between. There are 12 residues in the CDR3. The germline gives CDR1 SGHDT, CDR2 YYEEEE. The CDR3 DNA reads TGTGCCAGCAGCTCGCTACCGGGGGGCTACACCTTC. Translation: CASSSLPGGYTF. Using reference TRBV5-6 and TRBJ1-2 for the parts outside the CDR3, the full variable domain is DAGVTQSPTHLIKTRGQQVTLRCSPKSGHDTVSWYQQALGQGPQFIFQYYEEEERQRGNFPDRFSGHQFPNYSSELNVNALLLGDSALYLCASSSLPGGYTFGSGTRLTVV.

This clone was seen more than once but under ten times. The J gene is TRBJ2-1, the V gene TRBV27; TRBD1 agrees at 7 bases. Germline V gene data show CDR1 as MNHEY and CDR2 as SMNVEV (reference sequence). There are 13 residues in the CDR3. Trimming took 2 bases from V and 7 from J; bases not matched to a gene: 2. This CDR3 reads CASSLGTANEQFF. CDR3 nucleotides: TGTGCCAGCAGTTTAGGGACAGCTAATGAGCAGTTCTTC.

V usage is TRBV2 and J usage is TRBJ1-1, with TRBD1 matching over 12 bases. With V trimmed by 7 bases and J by 5 bases, 5 bases remained unmatched. This CDR3 is 14 amino acids long. Germline CDR1 is SNHLY and CDR2 is FYNNEI. The CDR3 reads CASTRDRGRTEAFF. CDR3 bases: TGTGCCAGCACTCGGGACAGGGGGCGTACTGAAGCTTTCTTT.

The rearrangement uses TRBV6-5 and TRBJ2-7; D ambiguous. The CDR3 is made up of 14 amino acids. The V and J ends lost 0 bases and 5 bases respectively, with 11 bases between them. The germline gives CDR1 MNHEY, CDR2 SVGAGI. CDR3 residues: CASSYSLSVHEQYF. CDR3 nucleotide sequence: TGTGCCAGCAGTTACTCGTTGAGTGTCCACGAGCAGTACTTC.

The chain couples TRBV6-1 to TRBJ1-2; tentatively, D is TRBD1 (6 bases). Germline V gene data show CDR1 as MNHNS and CDR2 as SASEGT. Trimming stripped 2 bases from V and 8 bases from J, with 9 bases between. The CDR3 has 12 amino acids. This CDR3 is CASSETGYGYTF. CDR3 in DNA: TGTGCCAGCAGTGAAACAGGGTACGGCTACACCTTC.

This clone has a handful of counts. The chain joins TRBV6-1 to TRBJ2-7, with a possible D match to TRBD2 (5 bases). CDR1 and CDR2 from the germline V gene are MNHNS and SASEGT. V was clipped by 4 bases and J by 3 bases, with 10 bases between them. The CDR3 runs 13 residues. The CDR3 bases are TGTGCCAGCAGTGCAGCGGCTGGCTACGAGCAGTACTTC. Protein: CASSAAAGYEQYF.

A few counts support this clone. The genes are TRBV6-1 and TRBJ1-2; 9 nucleotides match TRBD1. Germline trimming cut 3 bases from V and 4 bases from J; bases unmatched to any gene: 6. The CDR3 consists of 15 residues. Germline V CDR1 and CDR2: MNHNS, SASEGT. The CDR3 bases are TGTGCCAGCAGTGACACAGGGGGCAGGAGCTATGGCTACACCTTC. The encoded protein is CASSDTGGRSYGYTF.

The chain links TRBV29-1 to TRBJ1-2, with D maybe TRBD1 (5 bases). This CDR3 region has 11 residues. V lost 2 bases to trimming and J lost 10 bases, with 11 bases between them. The germline V gene has CDR1 SQVTM and CDR2 ANQGSEA. The CDR3 sequence is CSVESRGDYTF. DNA of the CDR3: TGCAGCGTTGAAAGTAGGGGCGACTACACCTTC.

The chain links TRBV28 to TRBJ1-2, with 10 positions matching TRBD1. The CDR3 runs 14 residues. The germline V gene encodes CDR1 MDHEN and CDR2 SYDVKM. The V gene end was trimmed by 7 bases and the J gene end by 7 bases; junction bases not matched to a gene: 9. CDR3 DNA: TGTGCCAGCACCCGGGACAGGGGAAGCTCTGGCTACACCTTC. Translating gives CASTRDRGSSGYTF.

J is TRBJ2-5 and V is TRBV29-1, with D perhaps matching TRBD1 (7 bases). The DNA matches TRBJ2-7 better at its end, which makes the J call doubtful. The CDR3 extends over 13 amino acids. Looked up from germline, CDR1 is SQVTM and CDR2 is ANQGSEA. CDR3 in DNA: TGCAGCGTTGTGCCAGGGGGGACGAACGAGCAGTACTTC. This encodes CSVVPGGTNEQYF.

This clone has only a few counts. This chain uses TRBV30 with TRBJ1-1; D is uncertain. Germline loops: CDR1 GTSNPN, CDR2 SVGIG (reference sequence). The CDR3 consists of 13 residues. V lost 2 bases and J 3 bases, leaving 10 bases between the germline ends. The CDR3 here is CAWSREGYTEAFF. DNA for the CDR3: TGTGCCTGGAGTAGGGAGGGTTACACTGAAGCTTTCTTT.

This clone was counted only a few times. The gene calls are TRBV7-8 and TRBJ2-7, with D possibly being TRBD1 (6 bases). This CDR3 is 13 amino acids long. Germline lookup yields CDR1 SGHVS and CDR2 FQNEAQ. V was clipped by 4 bases and J by 1 base, with 8 bases between them. DNA for the CDR3: TGTGCCAGCAGCTGGACAGAGTCCTACGAGCAGTACTTC. This gives the protein CASSWTESYEQYF.

The chain employs TRBV14 and TRBJ1-1; D remains unclear. Germline values: CDR1 SGHDN, CDR2 FVKESK. The germline V and J ends were trimmed by 2 bases and 6 bases, with 10 bases remaining between them. The CDR3 sequence is 13 residues long. CDR3 protein: CASSQRGIPEAFF. As DNA, the CDR3 is TGTGCCAGCAGCCAACGAGGAATCCCTGAAGCTTTCTTT.